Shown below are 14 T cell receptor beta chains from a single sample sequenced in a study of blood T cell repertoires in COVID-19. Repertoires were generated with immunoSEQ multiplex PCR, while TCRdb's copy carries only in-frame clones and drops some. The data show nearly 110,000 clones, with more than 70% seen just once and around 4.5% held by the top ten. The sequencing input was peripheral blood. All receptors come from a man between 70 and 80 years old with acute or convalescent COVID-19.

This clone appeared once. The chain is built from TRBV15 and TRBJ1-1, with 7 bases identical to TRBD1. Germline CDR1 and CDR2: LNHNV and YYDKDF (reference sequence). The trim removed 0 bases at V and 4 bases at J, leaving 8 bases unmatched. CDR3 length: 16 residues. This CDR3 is CATSRDRAGGSTEAFF. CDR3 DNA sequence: TGTGCCACCAGCAGAGATAGGGCAGGGGGAAGCACTGAAGCTTTCTTT.

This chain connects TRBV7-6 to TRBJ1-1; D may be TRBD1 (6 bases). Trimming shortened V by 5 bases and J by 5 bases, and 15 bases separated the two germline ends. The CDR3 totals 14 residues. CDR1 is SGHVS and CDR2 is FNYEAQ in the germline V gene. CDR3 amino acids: CASSLTGKGTEAFF. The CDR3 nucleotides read TGTGCCAGCAGCCTTACAGGGAAGGGAACTGAAGCTTTCTTT.

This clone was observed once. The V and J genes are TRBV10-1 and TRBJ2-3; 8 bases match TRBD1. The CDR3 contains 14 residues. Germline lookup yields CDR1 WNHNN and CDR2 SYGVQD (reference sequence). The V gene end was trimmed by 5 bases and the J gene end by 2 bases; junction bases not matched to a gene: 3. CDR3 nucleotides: TGCGCCAGCAGTTCAGGGGGCTACACAGATACGCAGTATTTT. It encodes CASSSGGYTDTQYF.

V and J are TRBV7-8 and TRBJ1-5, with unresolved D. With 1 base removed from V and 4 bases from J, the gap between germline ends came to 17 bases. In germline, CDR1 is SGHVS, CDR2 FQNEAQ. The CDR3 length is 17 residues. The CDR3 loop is CASSLEGREGSNQPQHF. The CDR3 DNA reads TGTGCCAGCAGCTTAGAAGGTCGGGAAGGATCGAATCAGCCCCAGCATTTT.

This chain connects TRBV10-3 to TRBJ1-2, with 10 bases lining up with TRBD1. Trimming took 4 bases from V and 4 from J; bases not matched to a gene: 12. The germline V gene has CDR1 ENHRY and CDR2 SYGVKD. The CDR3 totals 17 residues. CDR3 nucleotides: TGTGCCATCAGTGTTGACAGGGGGCTCCGTTTTATCTATGGCTACACCTTC. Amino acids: CAISVDRGLRFIYGYTF.

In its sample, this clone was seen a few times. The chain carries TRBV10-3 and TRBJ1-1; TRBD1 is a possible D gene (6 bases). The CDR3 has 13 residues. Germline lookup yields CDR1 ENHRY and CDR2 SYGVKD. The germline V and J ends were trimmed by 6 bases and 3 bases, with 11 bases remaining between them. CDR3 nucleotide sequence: TGTGCCATCAGCGGGACAAGTTACACTGAAGCTTTCTTT. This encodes CAISGTSYTEAFF.

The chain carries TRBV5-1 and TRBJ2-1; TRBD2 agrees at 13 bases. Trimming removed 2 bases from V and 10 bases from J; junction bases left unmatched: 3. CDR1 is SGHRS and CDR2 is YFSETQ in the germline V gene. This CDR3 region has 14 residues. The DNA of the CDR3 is TGCGCCAGCAGCTTAGGGACTAGCGGGGACGAGCAGTTCTTC. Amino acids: CASSLGTSGDEQFF.

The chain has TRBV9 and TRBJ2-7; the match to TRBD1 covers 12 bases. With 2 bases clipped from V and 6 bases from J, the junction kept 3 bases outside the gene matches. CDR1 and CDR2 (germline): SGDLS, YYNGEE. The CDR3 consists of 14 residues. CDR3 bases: TGTGCCAGCAGCGTCGGGGACAGGGGGCTCGAGCAGTACTTC. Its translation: CASSVGDRGLEQYF.

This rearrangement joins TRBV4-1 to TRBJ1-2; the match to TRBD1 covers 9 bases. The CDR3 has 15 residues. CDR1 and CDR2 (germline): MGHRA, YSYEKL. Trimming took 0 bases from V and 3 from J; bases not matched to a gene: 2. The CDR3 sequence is CASSQDDRGYYGYTF. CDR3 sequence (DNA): TGCGCCAGCAGCCAAGATGACAGGGGGTACTATGGCTACACCTTC.

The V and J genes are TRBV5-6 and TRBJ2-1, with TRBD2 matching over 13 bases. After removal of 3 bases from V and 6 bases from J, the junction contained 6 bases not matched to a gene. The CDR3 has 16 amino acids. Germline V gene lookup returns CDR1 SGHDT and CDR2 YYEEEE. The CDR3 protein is CASSSTTSGGSNEQFF. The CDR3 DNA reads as TGTGCCAGCAGCTCGACGACTAGCGGGGGGAGCAATGAGCAGTTCTTC.

The CDR3 nucleotides read TGTGCCAGCAGTTCTAGGACAGGGGGCAGGACCGGGGAGCTGTTTTTT. Amino acids: CASSSRTGGRTGELFF. This chain joins TRBV6-5 and TRBJ2-2; 11 bases line up with TRBD1. The length of the CDR3 is 16 residues. Germline values: CDR1 MNHEY, CDR2 SVGAGI. After removal of 4 bases from V and 5 bases from J, the junction contained 6 bases not matched to a gene.

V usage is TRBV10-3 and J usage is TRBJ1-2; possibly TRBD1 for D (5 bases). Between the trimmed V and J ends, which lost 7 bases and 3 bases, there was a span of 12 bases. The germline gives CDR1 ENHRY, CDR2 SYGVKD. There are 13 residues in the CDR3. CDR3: CAINGGGDYGYTF. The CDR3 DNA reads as TGTGCCATCAATGGGGGGGGTGACTATGGCTACACCTTC.

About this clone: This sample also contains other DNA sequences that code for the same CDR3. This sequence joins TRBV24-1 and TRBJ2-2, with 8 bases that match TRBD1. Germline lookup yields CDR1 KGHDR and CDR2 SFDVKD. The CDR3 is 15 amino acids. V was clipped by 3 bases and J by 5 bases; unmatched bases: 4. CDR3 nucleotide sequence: TGTGCCACCAGTGATCGACAGGGGAGGACCGGGGAGCTGTTTTTT. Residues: CATSDRQGRTGELFF.

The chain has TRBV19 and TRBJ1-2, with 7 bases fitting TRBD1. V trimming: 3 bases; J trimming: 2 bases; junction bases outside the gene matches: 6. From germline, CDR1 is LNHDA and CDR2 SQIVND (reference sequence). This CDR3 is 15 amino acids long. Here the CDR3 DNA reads TGTGCCAGTAGTATGGGACAGATGAAAAACTATGGCTACACCTTC. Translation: CASSMGQMKNYGYTF.